What follows is one T cell receptor beta chain and its context. No antigen is known for it. This sample is drawn from a study of shared clonotypes between healthy human individuals. The naive CD8 subset, CD45RO-negative cells positively selected for CCR7, excluded terminally differentiated effector memory CD45RA+ cells. General study points: Rarefaction exposed incomplete sorted-subset sequencing despite large depth.

CDR3 length: 14 amino acids. Germline V gene sequence: CDR1 MNHEY, CDR2 SMNVEV (reference sequence). Trimming cost V 2 bases and J 6 bases; bases outside gene matches: 5. Running of the assay took place at deep level. Original processing notes: Without quality scores, immunoSEQ junctional reads could not be filtered like full-length reads. Measured with immunoSEQ multiplex PCR; TCRdb has only the in-frame clones, and not every one. The DNA was the basis for D and trimming; V, J and clone size are from that table. In the table there are about 870,000 clones, 92% of which are singletons. The clonotype originates from a man aged 25-40 years in good health. The material sequenced was naive CD8+ T cells sorted from blood. The chain combines TRBV27 with TRBJ2-7; 9 positions agree with TRBD2. The CDR3 protein is CASSLGGRGGEQYF. The CDR3 DNA reads TGTGCCAGCAGTTTAGGCGGGAGGGGTGGCGAGCAGTACTTC.